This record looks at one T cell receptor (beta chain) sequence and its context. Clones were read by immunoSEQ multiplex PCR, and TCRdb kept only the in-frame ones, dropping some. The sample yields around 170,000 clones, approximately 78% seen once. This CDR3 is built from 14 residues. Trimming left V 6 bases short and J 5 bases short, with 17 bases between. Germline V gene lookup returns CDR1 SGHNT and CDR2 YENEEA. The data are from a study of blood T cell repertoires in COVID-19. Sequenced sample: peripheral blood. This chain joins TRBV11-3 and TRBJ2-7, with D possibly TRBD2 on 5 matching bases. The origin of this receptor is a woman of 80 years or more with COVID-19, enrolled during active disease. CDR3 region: CASSPRTLAHEQYF. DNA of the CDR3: TGTGCCAGCAGTCCACGAACTCTAGCCCACGAGCAGTACTTC.